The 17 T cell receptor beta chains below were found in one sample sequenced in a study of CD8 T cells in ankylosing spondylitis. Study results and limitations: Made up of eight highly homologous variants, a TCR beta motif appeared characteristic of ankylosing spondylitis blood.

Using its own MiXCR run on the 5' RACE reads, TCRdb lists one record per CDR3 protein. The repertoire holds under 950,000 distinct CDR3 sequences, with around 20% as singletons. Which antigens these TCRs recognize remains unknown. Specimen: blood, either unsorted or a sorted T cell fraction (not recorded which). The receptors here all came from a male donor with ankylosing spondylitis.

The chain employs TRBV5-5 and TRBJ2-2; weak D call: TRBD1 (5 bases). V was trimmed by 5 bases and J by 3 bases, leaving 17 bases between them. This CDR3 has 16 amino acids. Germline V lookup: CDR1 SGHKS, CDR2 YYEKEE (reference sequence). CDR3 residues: CASRSKGLPHTGELFF. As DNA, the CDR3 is TGTGCCAGCAGAAGTAAGGGGTTACCTCACACCGGGGAGCTGTTTTTT. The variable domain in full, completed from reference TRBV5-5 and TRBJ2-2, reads DAGVTQSPTHLIKTRGQQVTLRCSPISGHKSVSWYQQVLGQGPQFIFQYYEKEERGRGNFPDRFSARQFPNYSSELNVNALLLGDSALYLCASRSKGLPHTGELFFGEGSRLTVL.

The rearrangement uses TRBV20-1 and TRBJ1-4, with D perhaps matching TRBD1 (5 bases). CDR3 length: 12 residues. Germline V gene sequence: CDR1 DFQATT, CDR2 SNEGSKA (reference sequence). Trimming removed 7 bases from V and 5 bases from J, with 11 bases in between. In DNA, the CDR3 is TGCAGTGGAAGACAGAACAATGAAAAACTGTTTTTT. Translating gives CSGRQNNEKLFF.

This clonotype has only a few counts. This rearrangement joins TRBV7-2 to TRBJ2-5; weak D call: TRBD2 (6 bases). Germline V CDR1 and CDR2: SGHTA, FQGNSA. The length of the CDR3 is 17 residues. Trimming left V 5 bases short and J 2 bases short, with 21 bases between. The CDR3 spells CASSPPEGLSVQETQYF. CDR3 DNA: TGTGCCAGCAGCCCCCCGGAGGGGCTTTCGGTACAAGAGACCCAGTACTTC.

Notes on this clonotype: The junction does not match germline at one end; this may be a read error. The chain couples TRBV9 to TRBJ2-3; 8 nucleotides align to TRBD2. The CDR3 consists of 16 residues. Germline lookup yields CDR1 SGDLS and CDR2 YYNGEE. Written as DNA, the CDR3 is TGTGCCGGCAGAAGCGGGCGGGGGGCAAGCACAGATACGCAGTATTTT. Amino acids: CAGRSGRGASTDTQYF.

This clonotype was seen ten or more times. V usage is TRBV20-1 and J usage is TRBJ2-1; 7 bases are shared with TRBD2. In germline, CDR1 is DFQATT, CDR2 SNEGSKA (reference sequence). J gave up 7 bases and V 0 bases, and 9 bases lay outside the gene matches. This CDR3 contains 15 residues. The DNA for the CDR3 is TGCAGTGCTAGAGATCTTGGGGGAGGGCCGAATGAGCAGTTCTTC. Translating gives CSARDLGGGPNEQFF.

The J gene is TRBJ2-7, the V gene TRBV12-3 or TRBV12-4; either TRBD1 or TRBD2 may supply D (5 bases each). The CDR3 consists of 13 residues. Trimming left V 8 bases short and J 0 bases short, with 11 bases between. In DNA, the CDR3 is TGTGCCAGCGGACGGGACGGCTCCTACGAGCAGTACTTC. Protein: CASGRDGSYEQYF.

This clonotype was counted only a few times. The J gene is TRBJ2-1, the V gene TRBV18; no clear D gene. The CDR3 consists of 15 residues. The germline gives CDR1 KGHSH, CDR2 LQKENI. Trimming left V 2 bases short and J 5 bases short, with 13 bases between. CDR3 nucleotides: TGTGCCAGCTCACCAGCAGGTGGTGTAGACAATGAGCAGTTCTTC. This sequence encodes CASSPAGGVDNEQFF.

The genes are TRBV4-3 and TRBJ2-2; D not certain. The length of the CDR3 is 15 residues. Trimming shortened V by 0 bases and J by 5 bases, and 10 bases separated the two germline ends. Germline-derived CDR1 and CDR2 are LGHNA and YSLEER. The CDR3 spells CASSQDHSSTGELFF. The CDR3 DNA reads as TGCGCCAGCAGCCAAGACCACAGTTCTACCGGGGAGCTGTTTTTT.

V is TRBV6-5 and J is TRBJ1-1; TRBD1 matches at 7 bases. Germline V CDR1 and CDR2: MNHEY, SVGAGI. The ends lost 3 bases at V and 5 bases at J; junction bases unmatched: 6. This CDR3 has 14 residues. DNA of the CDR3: TGTGCCAGCAGTTATCTTGGGACAGTTACTGAAGCTTTCTTT. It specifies CASSYLGTVTEAFF.

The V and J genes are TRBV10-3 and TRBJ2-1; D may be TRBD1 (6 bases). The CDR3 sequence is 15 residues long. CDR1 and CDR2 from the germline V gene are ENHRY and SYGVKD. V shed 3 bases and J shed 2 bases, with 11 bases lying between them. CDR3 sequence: CAISEGRGAYNEQFF. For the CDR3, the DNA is TGTGCCATCAGTGAAGGCAGGGGTGCCTACAATGAGCAGTTCTTC.

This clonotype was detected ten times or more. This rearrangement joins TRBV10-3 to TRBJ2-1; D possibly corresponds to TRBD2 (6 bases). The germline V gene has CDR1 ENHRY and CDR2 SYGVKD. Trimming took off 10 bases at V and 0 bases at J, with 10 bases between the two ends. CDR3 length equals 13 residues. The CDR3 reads CATGTDSYNEQFF. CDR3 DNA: TGTGCCACCGGGACTGACTCCTACAATGAGCAGTTCTTC.

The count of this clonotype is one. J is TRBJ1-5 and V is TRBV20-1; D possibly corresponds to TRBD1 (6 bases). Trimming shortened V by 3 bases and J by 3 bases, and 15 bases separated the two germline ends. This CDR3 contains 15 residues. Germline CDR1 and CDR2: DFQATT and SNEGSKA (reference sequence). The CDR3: CSARLAQGNNQPQHF. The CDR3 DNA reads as TGCAGTGCTAGGCTGGCACAGGGTAACAATCAGCCCCAGCATTTT.

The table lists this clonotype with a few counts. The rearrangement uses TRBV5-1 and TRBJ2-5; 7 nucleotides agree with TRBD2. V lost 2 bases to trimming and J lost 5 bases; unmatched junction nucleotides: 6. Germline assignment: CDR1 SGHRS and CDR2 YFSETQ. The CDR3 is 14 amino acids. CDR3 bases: TGCGCCAGCAGCTTTGGCGGCGGGAGTGAGACCCAGTACTTC. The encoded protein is CASSFGGGSETQYF.

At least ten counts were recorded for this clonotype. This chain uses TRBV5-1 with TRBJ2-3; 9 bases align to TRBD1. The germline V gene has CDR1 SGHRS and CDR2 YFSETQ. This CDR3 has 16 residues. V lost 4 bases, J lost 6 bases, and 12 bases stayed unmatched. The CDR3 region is CASSLQGQGPADTQYF. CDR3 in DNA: TGCGCCAGCAGCCTCCAGGGACAGGGTCCAGCGGATACGCAGTATTTT.

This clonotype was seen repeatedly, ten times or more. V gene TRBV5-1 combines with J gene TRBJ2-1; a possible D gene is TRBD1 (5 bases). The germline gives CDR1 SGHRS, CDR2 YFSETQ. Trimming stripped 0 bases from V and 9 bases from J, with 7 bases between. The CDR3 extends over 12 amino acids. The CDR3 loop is CASSLGGPEQFF. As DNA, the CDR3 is TGCGCCAGCAGCTTGGGGGGCCCTGAGCAGTTCTTC.

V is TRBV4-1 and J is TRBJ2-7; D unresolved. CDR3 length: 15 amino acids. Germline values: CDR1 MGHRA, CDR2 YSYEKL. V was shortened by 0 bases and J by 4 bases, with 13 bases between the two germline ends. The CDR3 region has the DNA TGCGCCAGCAGCCAAGAAGGTCGTGCGGTATACGAGCAGTACTTC. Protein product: CASSQEGRAVYEQYF.

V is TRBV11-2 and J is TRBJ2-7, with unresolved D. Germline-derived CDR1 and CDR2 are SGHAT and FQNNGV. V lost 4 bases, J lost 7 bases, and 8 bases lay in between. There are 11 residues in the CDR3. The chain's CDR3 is CASSSYTEQYF. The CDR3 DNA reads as TGTGCCAGCAGCTCCTACACGGAGCAGTACTTC.